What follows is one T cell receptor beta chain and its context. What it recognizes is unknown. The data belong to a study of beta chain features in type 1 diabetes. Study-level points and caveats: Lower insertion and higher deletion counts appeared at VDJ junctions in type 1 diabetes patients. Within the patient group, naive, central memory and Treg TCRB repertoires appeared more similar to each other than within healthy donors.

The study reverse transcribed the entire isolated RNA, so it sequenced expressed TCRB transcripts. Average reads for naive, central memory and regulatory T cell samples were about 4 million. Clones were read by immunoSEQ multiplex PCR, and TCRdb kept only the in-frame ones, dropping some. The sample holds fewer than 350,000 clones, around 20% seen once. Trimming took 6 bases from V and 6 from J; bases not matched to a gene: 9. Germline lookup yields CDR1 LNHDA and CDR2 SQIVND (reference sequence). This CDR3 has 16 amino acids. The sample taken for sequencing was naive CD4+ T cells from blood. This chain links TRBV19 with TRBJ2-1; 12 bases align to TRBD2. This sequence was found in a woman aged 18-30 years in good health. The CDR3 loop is CASRFRLAGDLNEQFF. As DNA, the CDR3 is TGTGCCAGTAGGTTCAGACTAGCGGGAGACCTCAATGAGCAGTTCTTC.